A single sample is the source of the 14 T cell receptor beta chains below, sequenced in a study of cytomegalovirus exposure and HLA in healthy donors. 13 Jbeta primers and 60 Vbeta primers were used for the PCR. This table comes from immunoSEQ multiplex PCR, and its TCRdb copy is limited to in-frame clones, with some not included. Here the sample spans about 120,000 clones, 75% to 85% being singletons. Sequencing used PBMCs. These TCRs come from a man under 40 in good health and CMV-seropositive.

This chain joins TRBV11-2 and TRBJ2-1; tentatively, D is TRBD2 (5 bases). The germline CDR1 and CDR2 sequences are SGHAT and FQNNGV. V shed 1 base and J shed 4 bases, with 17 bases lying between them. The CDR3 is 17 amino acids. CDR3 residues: CASSLVSVGDRYNEQFF. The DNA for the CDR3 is TGTGCCAGCAGCTTAGTTTCAGTCGGGGATCGTTACAATGAGCAGTTCTTC.

In DNA form, the CDR3 reads TGTGCCTGGAGTCGGAGCCCGGGAGGCGATAAAAACATTCAGTACTTC. It codes for CAWSRSPGGDKNIQYF. The chain couples TRBV30 to TRBJ2-4; 7 bases match TRBD2. Germline values: CDR1 GTSNPN, CDR2 SVGIG (reference sequence). The V segment lost 2 bases and the J segment 4 bases; nucleotides outside the gene matches: 11. This CDR3 contains 16 residues.

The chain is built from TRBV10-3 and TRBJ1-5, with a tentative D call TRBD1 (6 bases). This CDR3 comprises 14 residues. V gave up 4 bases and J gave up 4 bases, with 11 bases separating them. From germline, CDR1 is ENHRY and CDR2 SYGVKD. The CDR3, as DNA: TGTGCCATCAGTGGGGCCACAGGGAATCAGCCCCAGCATTTT. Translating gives CAISGATGNQPQHF.

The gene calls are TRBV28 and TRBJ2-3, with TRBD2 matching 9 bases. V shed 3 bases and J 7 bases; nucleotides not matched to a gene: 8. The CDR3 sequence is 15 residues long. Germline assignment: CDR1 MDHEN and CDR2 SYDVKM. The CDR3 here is CASSLLHLAGNTQYF. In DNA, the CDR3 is TGTGCCAGCAGTTTGTTGCATCTAGCGGGGAATACGCAGTATTTT.

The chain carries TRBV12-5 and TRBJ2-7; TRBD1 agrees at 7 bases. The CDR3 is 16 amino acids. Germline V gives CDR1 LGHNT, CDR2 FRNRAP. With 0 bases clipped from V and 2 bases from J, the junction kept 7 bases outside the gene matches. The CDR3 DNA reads TGTGCTAGTGGTTTGGTACTTGGGACAGACACCTACGAGCAGTACTTC. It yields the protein CASGLVLGTDTYEQYF.

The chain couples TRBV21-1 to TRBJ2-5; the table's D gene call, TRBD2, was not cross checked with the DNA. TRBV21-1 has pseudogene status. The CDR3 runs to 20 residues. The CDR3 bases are TGTGCCAGCAGCAAACTGGTCACGAGCGGGGGGAAGTACCCGCAAGAGACCCAGTACTTC. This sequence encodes CASSKLVTSGGKYPQETQYF.

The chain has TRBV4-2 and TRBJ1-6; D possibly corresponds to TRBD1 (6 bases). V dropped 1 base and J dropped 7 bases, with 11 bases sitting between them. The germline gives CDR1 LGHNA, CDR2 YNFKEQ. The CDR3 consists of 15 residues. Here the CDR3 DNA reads TGTGCCAGCAGCCAAGCCTACAGGGTGAATTCACCCCTCCACTTT. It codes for CASSQAYRVNSPLHF.

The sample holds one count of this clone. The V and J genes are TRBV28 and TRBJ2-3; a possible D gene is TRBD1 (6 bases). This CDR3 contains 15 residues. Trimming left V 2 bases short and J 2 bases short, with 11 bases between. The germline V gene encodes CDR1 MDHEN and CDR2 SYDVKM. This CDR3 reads CASSLGQGLTDTQYF. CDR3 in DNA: TGTGCCAGCAGTTTAGGGCAGGGGCTCACAGATACGCAGTATTTT.

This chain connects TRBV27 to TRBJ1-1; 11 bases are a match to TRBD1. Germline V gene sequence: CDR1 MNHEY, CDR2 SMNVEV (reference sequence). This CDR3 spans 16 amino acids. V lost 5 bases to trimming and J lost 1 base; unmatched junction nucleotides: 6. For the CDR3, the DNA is TGTGCCAGCAGTGCACGGACAGGGGGCCCGAACACTGAAGCTTTCTTT. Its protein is CASSARTGGPNTEAFF.

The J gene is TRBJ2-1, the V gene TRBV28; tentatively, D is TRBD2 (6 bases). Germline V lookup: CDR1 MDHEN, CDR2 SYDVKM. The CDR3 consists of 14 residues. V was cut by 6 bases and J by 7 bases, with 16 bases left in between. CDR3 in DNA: TGTGCCAGCAGGACACCGGGACTCCAAAATGAGCAGTTCTTC. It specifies CASRTPGLQNEQFF.

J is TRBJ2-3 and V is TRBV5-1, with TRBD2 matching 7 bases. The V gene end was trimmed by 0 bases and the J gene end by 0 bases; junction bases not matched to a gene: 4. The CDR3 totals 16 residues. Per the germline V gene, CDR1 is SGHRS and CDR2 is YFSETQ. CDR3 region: CASSLVGSGSTDTQYF. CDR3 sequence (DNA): TGCGCCAGCAGCTTGGTGGGTAGCGGGAGCACAGATACGCAGTATTTT.

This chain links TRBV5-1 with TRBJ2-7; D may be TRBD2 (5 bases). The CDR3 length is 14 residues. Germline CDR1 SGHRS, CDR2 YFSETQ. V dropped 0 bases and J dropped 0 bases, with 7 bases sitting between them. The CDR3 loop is CASSLDGNSYEQYF. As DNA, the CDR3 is TGCGCCAGCAGCTTGGACGGGAACTCCTACGAGCAGTACTTC.

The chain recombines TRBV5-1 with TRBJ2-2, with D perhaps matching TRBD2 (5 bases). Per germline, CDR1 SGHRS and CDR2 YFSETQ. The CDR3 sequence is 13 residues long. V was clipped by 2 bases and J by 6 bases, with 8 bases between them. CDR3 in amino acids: CASSFEGPGELFF. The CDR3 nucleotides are TGCGCCAGCAGCTTCGAGGGTCCCGGGGAGCTGTTTTTT. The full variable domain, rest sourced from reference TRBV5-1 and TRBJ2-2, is KAGVTQTPRYLIKTRGQQVTLSCSPISGHRSVSWYQQTPGQGLQFLFEYFSETQRNKGNFPGRFSGRQFSNSRSEMNVSTLELGDSALYLCASSFEGPGELFFGEGSRLTVL.

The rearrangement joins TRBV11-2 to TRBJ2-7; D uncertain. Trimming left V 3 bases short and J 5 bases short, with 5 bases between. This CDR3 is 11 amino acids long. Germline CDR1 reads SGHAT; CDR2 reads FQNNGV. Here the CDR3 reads CASSFHNEQYF. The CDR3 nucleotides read TGTGCCAGCAGCTTTCACAACGAGCAGTACTTC.